This is a list of T cell receptor beta chains from one sample in a study of blood T cell repertoires in COVID-19. Profiling relied on immunoSEQ multiplex PCR, and the TCRdb table lists in-frame clones only, not all of them. The table lists about 150,000 clones, around nine tenths of them singletons. Sequenced input: peripheral blood. The source of these receptors is a woman aged 70-85 years with acute or convalescent COVID-19. CDR3s include the opening cysteine and the closing phenylalanine or tryptophan. A D gene is named only where the DNA matches it firmly. Not every row has a clone size; where given, it reads once, few, many or a size class.

CDR3nt | CDR3aa | j_gene | v_gene | abundance | d_gene
TGTGCCAGCAGCCAAGTCTCAGCGCCTCTTTACGAGCAGTACTTC | CASSQVSAPLYEQYF | TRBJ2-7 | TRBV3-1/TRBV3-2 | . | .
TGCGCCAGCAGCCCCCACTTGGGGGGGCGGGGCGGGGAGCTGTTTTTT | CASSPHLGGRGGELFF | TRBJ2-2 | TRBV4-1 | . | .
TGTGCCAGCAGCAGGGGGTTAAGCTCCTACGAGCAGTACTTC | CASSRGLSSYEQYF | TRBJ2-7 | TRBV9 | . | .
TGTGCCAGCAGCTTTCAGGGACAGGTCACAGATACGCAGTATTTT | CASSFQGQVTDTQYF | TRBJ2-3 | TRBV7-3 | . | TRBD1
TGTGCCAGCAGCGGTACAGGGGGCTTGAATCAGCCCCAGCATTTT | CASSGTGGLNQPQHF | TRBJ1-5 | TRBV7-8 | . | TRBD1
TGCGCCAGCAGCCAAGCGGTTGTACGGGGGAACTATGGCTACACCTTC | CASSQAVVRGNYGYTF | TRBJ1-2 | TRBV4-3 | once | .
TGTGCCTCATCGACAGAGAACACTGAAGCTTTCTTT | CASSTENTEAFF | TRBJ1-1 | TRBV10-3 | . | .
TGTGCCCTCCGGGGGAGGCCTCTAGGGGATGAAAAACTGTTTTTT | CALRGRPLGDEKLFF | TRBJ1-4 | TRBV10-3 | . | .
TGTGCCAGCAGTACCCCGGGACAGGGGTTCAATGAGCAGTTCTTC | CASSTPGQGFNEQFF | TRBJ2-1 | TRBV27 | . | TRBD1
TGTGCCAGCAGCTTACAGGGAATGAGCAATTCACCCCTCCACTTT | CASSLQGMSNSPLHF | TRBJ1-6 | TRBV13 | once | .
TGTGCCAGCAGCTTTCTCGGGGGGAACACTGAAGCTTTCTTT | CASSFLGGNTEAFF | TRBJ1-1 | TRBV7-3 | . | .
TGCGCCAGCAGCTTCGGGGACAGGGAGGGCAATGAGCAGTTCTTC | CASSFGDREGNEQFF | TRBJ2-1 | TRBV5-1 | . | TRBD1